This passage covers 20 T cell receptor beta chains from one sample sequenced in a study of blood T cell repertoires in COVID-19 (TCRdb year 2020). Libraries were built with the immunoSEQ multiplex PCR assay. Held by TCRdb, this immuneACCESS table contains in-frame sequences only and omits some clones. Under half of the omission traces to an unresolved V gene where checked; the cause of the rest is unknown. The sample table records under 200,000 clones; approximately 86% of these occur just once. Approximately 4.1% of the sample is taken by the ten largest. Sequencing was performed on peripheral blood. Receptor source: a woman aged 55-69 years who had recovered from COVID-19.

The DNA of the CDR3 is TGCAGCGTTTCTCGGGGGAGCAATCAGCCCCAGCATTTT. Amino acid sequence: CSVSRGSNQPQHF. The chain employs TRBV29-1 and TRBJ1-5, with D perhaps TRBD1 (5 bases). The V end lost 5 bases, the J end lost 1 base, and 9 bases lay between the germline ends. From germline, CDR1 is SQVTM and CDR2 ANQGSEA. This CDR3 spans 13 amino acids.

The V gene is TRBV28, the J gene TRBJ2-1; the match to TRBD2 covers 9 bases. The junction had 9 bases not matched to a gene; V was cut back by 3 bases and J by 3 bases. The germline gives CDR1 MDHEN, CDR2 SYDVKM. The CDR3 covers 17 residues. This CDR3 is CASSFRGSGGIYNEQFF. In DNA form, the CDR3 reads TGTGCCAGCAGTTTTCGAGGTAGCGGGGGAATCTACAATGAGCAGTTCTTC.

V gene TRBV6-1 combines with J gene TRBJ2-3; TRBD2 aligns across 9 bases. Germline values: CDR1 MNHNS, CDR2 SASEGT. The CDR3 runs to 16 residues. With 2 bases clipped from V and 5 bases from J, the junction kept 8 bases outside the gene matches. DNA for the CDR3: TGTGCCAGCAGTGAAATAGCGGGGGCCGGTGGAGATACGCAGTATTTT. Amino acids: CASSEIAGAGGDTQYF.

The chain employs TRBV9 and TRBJ1-2; 8 bases agree with TRBD1. V shed 3 bases, J shed 5 bases, and the junction held 9 bases outside the gene matches. CDR1 and CDR2 (germline): SGDLS, YYNGEE. This CDR3 region has 15 residues. The CDR3 reads CASSAGTGDIYGYTF. CDR3 nucleotides: TGTGCCAGCAGCGCCGGGACAGGAGACATTTATGGCTACACCTTC.

This CDR3 is CAWSRAGQGNYGYTF. CDR3 coding DNA: TGTGCCTGGAGTCGGGCCGGACAGGGGAACTATGGCTACACCTTC. V gene TRBV30 combines with J gene TRBJ1-2, with 9 bases identical to TRBD1. The V gene end was trimmed by 2 bases and the J gene end by 2 bases; junction bases not matched to a gene: 6. CDR3 length equals 15 residues. Germline assignment: CDR1 GTSNPN and CDR2 SVGIG (reference sequence).

The rearrangement links TRBV24-1 to TRBJ2-1, with 9 bases identical to TRBD2. The ends lost 8 bases at V and 4 bases at J; junction bases unmatched: 5. The CDR3 consists of 14 residues. The germline V gene encodes CDR1 KGHDR and CDR2 SFDVKD. The CDR3 loop is CATTAGGEYNEQFF. CDR3 bases: TGTGCCACCACAGCGGGGGGCGAATACAATGAGCAGTTCTTC.

The chain recombines TRBV20-1 with TRBJ2-3, with D uncertain. The CDR3 has 16 amino acids. Germline values: CDR1 DFQATT, CDR2 SNEGSKA (reference sequence). With 3 bases removed from V and 0 bases from J, the gap between germline ends came to 16 bases. The CDR3 DNA sequence: TGCAGTGCTAGTCAAATCGGAGACCGAAGCACAGATACGCAGTATTTT. It translates to CSASQIGDRSTDTQYF.

The chain is built from TRBV19 and TRBJ1-4; TRBD1 aligns across 7 bases. The CDR3 extends over 16 amino acids. Germline lookup yields CDR1 LNHDA and CDR2 SQIVND (reference sequence). J lost 0 bases, V lost 6 bases, and 7 bases had no gene match. CDR3 region: CASSNRDSPTNEKLFF. The CDR3 DNA sequence: TGTGCCAGTAGCAATCGGGACAGTCCAACTAATGAAAAACTGTTTTTT.

This chain joins TRBV5-1 and TRBJ2-7; 7 bases line up with TRBD2. The CDR3 loop spans 11 amino acids. Germline CDR1 SGHRS, CDR2 YFSETQ. The junction had 3 bases not matched to a gene; V was cut back by 8 bases and J by 4 bases. Here the CDR3 reads CASRAGYEQYF. The CDR3 DNA follows: TGCGCCAGTCGAGCGGGATACGAGCAGTACTTC.

This rearrangement joins TRBV4-3 to TRBJ2-6; TRBD1 matches at 9 bases. The CDR3 runs to 16 residues. J lost 0 bases, V lost 4 bases, and 1 base had no gene match. Germline V gene sequence: CDR1 LGHNA, CDR2 YSLEER. The DNA for the CDR3 is TGCGCCAGCAGCCCGGGACAGGGCTCTGGGGCCAACGTCCTGACTTTC. It codes for CASSPGQGSGANVLTF.

J is TRBJ2-1 and V is TRBV27; 9 nucleotides line up with TRBD2. Losses at the gene ends were 6 bases for V and 9 bases for J; bases not matched to a gene: 15. The CDR3 length is 16 residues. The V gene's germline CDR1 is MNHEY and CDR2 SMNVEV (reference sequence). CDR3 residues: CASSLEGPSGDSEQFF. DNA of the CDR3: TGTGCCAGCAGCCTCGAGGGGCCTAGCGGGGATTCTGAGCAGTTCTTC.

The gene calls are TRBV5-1 and TRBJ1-2, with D unclear. The CDR3 loop spans 14 amino acids. Germline V gives CDR1 SGHRS, CDR2 YFSETQ. V was shortened by 0 bases and J by 2 bases, with 8 bases between the two germline ends. The CDR3 is CASSLALQNYGYTF. The CDR3 region has the DNA TGCGCCAGCAGCTTGGCTCTCCAGAACTATGGCTACACCTTC.

The chain employs TRBV24-1 and TRBJ2-3, with TRBD1 identical over 9 bases. This CDR3 is 15 amino acids long. Germline CDR1 and CDR2: KGHDR and SFDVKD. Trimming cost V 7 bases and J 1 base; bases outside gene matches: 5. The CDR3 DNA is TGTGCCACCAGCCAAAGGGACAGGGGCACAGATACGCAGTATTTT. It is translated as CATSQRDRGTDTQYF.

This rearrangement joins TRBV5-1 to TRBJ2-5; 9 positions agree with TRBD1. CDR1 SGHRS and CDR2 YFSETQ come from the germline V gene. Losses at the gene ends were 0 bases for V and 5 bases for J; bases not matched to a gene: 8. The CDR3 has 16 residues. CDR3 DNA: TGCGCCAGCAGCTTGGGAATCACAGGGGGCGCGGAGACCCAGTACTTC. The encoded protein is CASSLGITGGAETQYF.

The rearrangement uses TRBV5-4 and TRBJ2-2; TRBD2 matches 12 bases. The V segment lost 5 bases and the J segment 3 bases; nucleotides outside the gene matches: 2. This CDR3 is built from 15 residues. Germline V gene data show CDR1 as SGHNT and CDR2 as YYREEE (reference sequence). Written as DNA, the CDR3 is TGTGCCAGCAGTCGACTAGCGGGGGACACCGGGGAGCTGTTTTTT. Translated, it gives CASSRLAGDTGELFF.

This clone was observed a single time. This chain connects TRBV28 to TRBJ1-1; no definite D call. The germline V gene has CDR1 MDHEN and CDR2 SYDVKM. This CDR3 has 14 residues. V lost 1 base, J lost 4 bases, and 10 bases lay in between. CDR3 in amino acids: CASSLLARSTEAFF. CDR3 bases: TGTGCCAGCAGTTTATTGGCCCGGAGCACTGAAGCTTTCTTT.

This clone was detected ten times or more. CDR3 region: CATSELGAVNEQFF. CDR3 DNA: TGTGCCACCAGTGAGTTGGGGGCGGTGAATGAGCAGTTCTTC. This rearrangement joins TRBV24-1 to TRBJ2-1, with TRBD1 as a possible D gene (6 bases). Germline values: CDR1 KGHDR, CDR2 SFDVKD. This CDR3 contains 14 residues. Between the trimmed V and J ends, which lost 4 bases and 7 bases, there was a span of 13 bases.

The V and J genes are TRBV27 and TRBJ2-7, with a tentative D call TRBD2 (5 bases). This CDR3 has 14 residues. Trimming cost V 5 bases and J 3 bases, with 14 bases left between them. CDR1 and CDR2 (germline): MNHEY, SMNVEV (reference sequence). The CDR3 loop reads CASSPRTANYEQYF. The CDR3 region has the DNA TGTGCCAGCAGTCCGAGGACTGCTAACTACGAGCAGTACTTC.

J is TRBJ2-3 and V is TRBV5-1; D is possibly TRBD2 (5 bases). V was cut by 0 bases and J by 6 bases, with 14 bases left in between. CDR3 size: 15 residues. CDR1 is SGHRS, CDR2 YFSETQ, per germline. The CDR3 nucleotides read TGCGCCAGCAGCTTGGTGGCGGGTGCCTCGGATACGCAGTATTTT. Protein product: CASSLVAGASDTQYF. Variable domain in full (rest from reference TRBV5-1 and TRBJ2-3): KAGVTQTPRYLIKTRGQQVTLSCSPISGHRSVSWYQQTPGQGLQFLFEYFSETQRNKGNFPGRFSGRQFSNSRSEMNVSTLELGDSALYLCASSLVAGASDTQYFGPGTRLTVL.

V usage is TRBV5-1 and J usage is TRBJ2-7; 8 positions match TRBD2. There are 14 residues in the CDR3. Germline CDR1 is SGHRS and CDR2 is YFSETQ. V lost 4 bases, J lost 5 bases, and 8 bases stayed unmatched. The DNA for the CDR3 is TGCGCCAGCAGCACCGGGGGGGCTCCCCACGAGCAGTACTTC. Its translation is CASSTGGAPHEQYF.